This TCR beta chain was captured in a study of long-term antiretroviral therapy in people with HIV. Survey level was the resolution at which the v3.0 immunoSEQ assay ran. Repertoires were generated with immunoSEQ multiplex PCR, while TCRdb's copy carries only in-frame clones and drops some. The sample comprises 17,000 or so clones, roughly 90% of which are singletons, and over 8% rests with the top ten. Of note for this clone: Its antigen is still unknown.

Study-wide results and limits: With ART, diversity went up but was still lower than in transplant donor controls. The study lacked data on ART adherence, viral resistance or therapy changes. The clones with expansion before ART were dominant in the repertoire at all time points.

This CDR3 has 15 amino acids. V shed 7 bases and J 6 bases; nucleotides not matched to a gene: 9. Germline-derived CDR1 and CDR2 are SEHNR and FQNEAQ (reference sequence). The sample was unsorted PBMCs, taken 0.3 years after starting antiretroviral therapy. This chain joins TRBV7-9 and TRBJ1-6; 7 bases fit TRBD1. The source of this sequence is a man between 60 and 75 years old with HIV. CDR3 region: CASTLVGQINSPLHF. CDR3 nucleotide sequence: TGTGCCAGCACACTGGTGGGACAGATTAATTCACCCCTCCACTTT.